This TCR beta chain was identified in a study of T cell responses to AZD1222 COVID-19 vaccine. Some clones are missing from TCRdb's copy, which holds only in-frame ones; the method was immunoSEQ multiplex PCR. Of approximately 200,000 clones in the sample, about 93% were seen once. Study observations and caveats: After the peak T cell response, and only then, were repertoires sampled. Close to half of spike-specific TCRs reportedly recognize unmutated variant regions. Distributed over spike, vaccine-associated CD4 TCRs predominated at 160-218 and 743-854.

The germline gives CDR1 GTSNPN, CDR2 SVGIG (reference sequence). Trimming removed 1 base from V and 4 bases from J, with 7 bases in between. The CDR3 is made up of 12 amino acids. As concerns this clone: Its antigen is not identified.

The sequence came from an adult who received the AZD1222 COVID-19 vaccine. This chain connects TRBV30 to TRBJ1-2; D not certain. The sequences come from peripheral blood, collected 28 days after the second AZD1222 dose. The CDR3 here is CAWSEGPYGYTF. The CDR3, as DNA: TGTGCCTGGAGTGAGGGCCCCTATGGCTACACCTTC.